This is a list of T cell receptor beta chains from one sample in a study of control samples from healthy donors and cancer patients. Data came from immunoSEQ multiplex PCR; TCRdb stores just in-frame clones and leaves some out. The table has 90,000 to 150,000 clones, about 91% seen once. Sequencing used blood. The receptors derive from a middle-aged man in good health. The CDR3 runs from the conserved cysteine through the conserved F or W. Each record gives: D gene, clone size, J gene, V gene, CDR3 protein, CDR3 DNA. D genes are given only for firm matches. Clone size is shown for a subset of rows, as once, few, many or a class of expanded clone.

D: TRBD1; size: NA; J: TRBJ1-6; V: TRBV13; CDR3: CASSRTGSSYNSPLHF; DNA: TGTGCCAGCAGCCGGACAGGCAGCTCCTATAATTCACCCCTCCACTTT
D: NA; size: NA; J: TRBJ2-2; V: TRBV30; CDR3: CAWGRAGELFF; DNA: TGTGCCTGGGGCCGGGCCGGGGAGCTGTTTTTT
D: TRBD2; size: NA; J: TRBJ2-3; V: TRBV30; CDR3: CAWAPGTSGGTDTQYF; DNA: TGTGCCTGGGCCCCTGGGACTAGCGGGGGAACAGATACGCAGTATTTT
D: TRBD2; size: few; J: TRBJ2-5; V: TRBV7-8; CDR3: CASSLVRGEETQYF; DNA: TGTGCCAGCAGCTTAGTGCGGGGGGAAGAGACCCAGTACTTC
D: TRBD1; size: once; J: TRBJ1-1; V: TRBV24-1; CDR3: CATSDSGTGGPNTEAFF; DNA: TGTGCCACCAGTGATTCCGGGACAGGGGGCCCGAACACTGAAGCTTTCTTT
D: TRBD1; size: NA; J: TRBJ2-3; V: TRBV2; CDR3: CASRLRTGEGDTQYF; DNA: TGTGCCAGCAGACTCCGGACAGGGGAAGGGGATACGCAGTATTTT
D: TRBD2; size: few; J: TRBJ2-3; V: TRBV4-1; CDR3: CASSQGTSGGLKQYF; DNA: TGCGCCAGCAGCCAAGGAACTAGCGGGGGACTTAAGCAGTATTTT
D: TRBD1; size: NA; J: TRBJ2-5; V: TRBV5-6; CDR3: CASSLTGVKETQYF; DNA: TGTGCCAGCAGCTTAACAGGGGTTAAAGAGACCCAGTACTTC
D: NA; size: NA; J: TRBJ1-2; V: TRBV6-6; CDR3: CASSSSEGVGYTF; DNA: TGTGCCAGCAGTTCCTCGGAGGGGGTCGGCTACACCTTC
D: NA; size: NA; J: TRBJ1-1; V: TRBV9; CDR3: CASSVTGNAEAFF; DNA: TGTGCCAGCAGCGTCACAGGGAACGCTGAAGCTTTCTTT
D: NA; size: NA; J: TRBJ1-3; V: TRBV19; CDR3: CASSIDTSGNTIYF; DNA: TGTGCCAGTAGTATTGACACCTCTGGAAACACCATATATTTT
D: TRBD1; size: NA; J: TRBJ2-2; V: TRBV18; CDR3: CASSPGTGNTGELFF; DNA: TGTGCCAGCTCCCCCGGGACAGGAAACACCGGGGAGCTGTTTTTT
D: TRBD1; size: NA; J: TRBJ1-1; V: TRBV7-9; CDR3: CASSLVRTGDTEAFF; DNA: TGTGCCAGCAGCTTAGTGCGCACAGGGGACACTGAAGCTTTCTTT
D: TRBD1; size: NA; J: TRBJ1-1; V: TRBV24-1; CDR3: CATSDPGQEKNTEAFF; DNA: TGTGCCACCAGTGATCCAGGACAGGAGAAGAACACTGAAGCTTTCTTT
D: NA; size: NA; J: TRBJ1-2; V: TRBV19; CDR3: CASSSLGGGTYGYTF; DNA: TGTGCCAGTAGTTCCCTGGGGGGGGGAACCTATGGCTACACCTTC
D: TRBD2; size: once; J: TRBJ2-3; V: TRBV15; CDR3: CATSRKTSGVTDTQYF; DNA: TGTGCCACCAGCAGGAAGACTAGCGGGGTCACAGATACGCAGTATTTT